This passage covers 10 T cell receptor beta chains from one sample sequenced in a study of blood T cell repertoires in COVID-19. Clones were read by immunoSEQ multiplex PCR, and TCRdb kept only the in-frame ones, dropping some. The sample holds 490,000 or so clones, 85% to 90% seen once. Input material: PBMCs or T cells enriched from blood (not recorded which). All receptors come from a woman aged 40 to 50 who had recovered from COVID-19.

The genes are TRBV24-1 and TRBJ1-2; D remains unclear. The CDR3 consists of 13 residues. V lost 7 bases, J lost 1 base, and 9 bases lay in between. The V gene's germline CDR1 is KGHDR and CDR2 SFDVKD. CDR3: CATRDMDNYGYTF. The DNA for the CDR3 is TGTGCCACCAGAGACATGGATAACTATGGCTACACCTTC.

The V call is TRBV7-2, the J call TRBJ1-2; 7 nucleotides line up with TRBD1. This CDR3 is 15 amino acids long. From germline, CDR1 is SGHTA and CDR2 FQGNSA. The V gene end was trimmed by 4 bases and the J gene end by 2 bases; junction bases not matched to a gene: 7. The CDR3 region is CASSSQGGQNYGYTF. The CDR3, as DNA: TGTGCCAGCAGCTCCCAGGGGGGACAGAACTATGGCTACACCTTC.

This clone was seen once. This chain links TRBV11-3 with TRBJ2-4; no firm D call. V was cut by 1 base and J by 0 bases, with 7 bases left in between. Looked up from germline, CDR1 is SGHNT and CDR2 is YENEEA. The CDR3 totals 15 residues. The DNA for the CDR3 is TGTGCCAGCAGCTTAGGCAGGCTAGCCAAAAACATTCAGTACTTC. This encodes CASSLGRLAKNIQYF.

The CDR3 DNA reads as TGTGCGATAACGATAGGGACAGGGGCCGCGCTCACGTTCTTC. Its translation is CAITIGTGAALTFF. The chain joins TRBV6-6 to TRBJ2-1, with TRBD1 identical over 10 bases. The germline CDR1 and CDR2 sequences are MNHNY and SVGAGI (reference sequence). There are 14 residues in the CDR3.

This chain links TRBV7-2 with TRBJ2-1; D may be TRBD2 (6 bases). The CDR3 has 13 residues. Trimming stripped 6 bases from V and 4 bases from J, with 10 bases between. Germline values: CDR1 SGHTA, CDR2 FQGNSA. This CDR3 reads CASRPGTYNEQFF. The CDR3 DNA follows: TGTGCCAGCAGACCTGGGACTTACAATGAGCAGTTCTTC.

The chain combines TRBV7-9 with TRBJ2-5; D might be TRBD1 (6 bases). Per germline, CDR1 SEHNR and CDR2 FQNEAQ (reference sequence). V gave up 3 bases and J gave up 1 base, with 9 bases separating them. CDR3 length equals 14 residues. DNA of the CDR3: TGTGCCAGCAGCTTCCCGGACAGCCAAGAGACCCAGTACTTC. Translation gives CASSFPDSQETQYF.

The V and J genes are TRBV7-2 and TRBJ2-1; 9 positions agree with TRBD1. Losses at the gene ends were 5 bases for V and 9 bases for J; bases not matched to a gene: 5. Per the germline V gene, CDR1 is SGHTA and CDR2 is FQGNSA. The CDR3 spans 13 residues. CDR3: CASSHGQGFEQFF. CDR3 nucleotides: TGTGCCAGCAGCCATGGACAGGGGTTTGAGCAGTTCTTC.

This clone was picked up one time. V is TRBV7-9 and J is TRBJ2-2; no clear D gene. CDR1 SEHNR and CDR2 FQNEAQ come from the germline V gene (reference sequence). The CDR3 runs to 13 residues. V shed 3 bases and J shed 6 bases, with 8 bases lying between them. The CDR3 loop reads CASSFPSPGELFF. As DNA, the CDR3 is TGTGCCAGCAGCTTCCCCTCCCCCGGGGAGCTGTTTTTT.

This sequence joins TRBV5-8 and TRBJ1-1; tentative D call: TRBD1 (6 bases). The CDR3 covers 14 residues. The ends were cut back, 4 bases at V and 3 bases at J, with 13 bases in the middle. From germline, CDR1 is SGHTS and CDR2 YDEGEE. CDR3 in amino acids: CASSADSLYTEAFF. In nucleotides, the CDR3 is TGTGCCAGCAGCGCGGACAGTCTATACACTGAAGCTTTCTTT.

The rearrangement links TRBV3-1 (or the pseudogene TRBV3-2) to TRBJ2-1; 11 positions match TRBD2. This CDR3 has 15 residues. Trimming took 4 bases from V and 6 from J; bases not matched to a gene: 5. Germline V gene lookup returns CDR1 LGHDT and CDR2 YNNKEL (reference sequence). In DNA form, the CDR3 reads TGTGCCAGCAGCCTGGGACTAGCGGAACTCAATGAGCAGTTCTTC. It codes for CASSLGLAELNEQFF.